Below, 25 T cell receptor beta chains from the same sample are listed, as sequenced in a study of control samples from healthy donors and cancer patients. Only in-frame clones appear in the TCRdb table, and some are missing; sequencing was by immunoSEQ multiplex PCR. Of roughly 130,000 clones in the sample, 88% were seen once. Sequenced input: blood. All receptors come from a man over 45 in good health.

The gene calls are TRBV29-1 and TRBJ2-3, with 9 bases lining up with TRBD1. V gave up 6 bases and J gave up 4 bases; unmatched junction bases: 8. The CDR3 extends over 14 amino acids. From germline, CDR1 is SQVTM and CDR2 ANQGSEA. The CDR3 sequence: CSVGSGQGADTQYF. In nucleotides, the CDR3 is TGCAGCGTGGGGTCGGGACAGGGAGCAGATACGCAGTATTTT.

V gene TRBV9 combines with J gene TRBJ2-2; a weak D match, TRBD1 (6 bases). Germline V gene lookup returns CDR1 SGDLS and CDR2 YYNGEE. Trimming stripped 2 bases from V and 4 bases from J, with 24 bases between. CDR3 length: 19 residues. This CDR3 is CASSVWDTYVGLTTGELFF. Here the CDR3 DNA reads TGTGCCAGCAGCGTGTGGGACACATACGTTGGCCTAACCACCGGGGAGCTGTTTTTT.

This clone was picked up one time. This rearrangement joins TRBV20-1 to TRBJ2-7, with D uncertain. Germline lookup yields CDR1 DFQATT and CDR2 SNEGSKA (reference sequence). This CDR3 region has 11 residues. Trimming cost V 4 bases and J 6 bases, with 10 bases left between them. CDR3 sequence reads: CSATKEREQYF. The CDR3, as DNA: TGCAGTGCTACGAAAGAGCGCGAGCAGTACTTC.

This clone was counted a few times. The rearrangement links TRBV28 to TRBJ2-7, with 8 bases aligning to TRBD1. The germline CDR1 and CDR2 sequences are MDHEN and SYDVKM. The V and J ends lost 7 bases and 1 base, in that order; junction bases with no gene match: 9. This CDR3 spans 15 amino acids. DNA of the CDR3: TGTGCCAGCACCGGAACCGGGACAGGTTCCTACGAGCAGTACTTC. Amino acid sequence: CASTGTGTGSYEQYF.

The chain links TRBV5-1 to TRBJ2-6, with unresolved D. V lost 2 bases and J 1 base, leaving 10 bases between the germline ends. Germline lookup yields CDR1 SGHRS and CDR2 YFSETQ. The CDR3 has 16 residues. CDR3 in amino acids: CASSLDGKSGANVLTF. DNA of the CDR3: TGCGCCAGCAGCTTAGATGGAAAGTCTGGGGCCAACGTCCTGACTTTC.

CDR3 sequence: CASSVQGAIQETQYF. In nucleotides, the CDR3 is TGTGCCAGCAGTGTACAGGGGGCAATTCAAGAGACCCAGTACTTC. The chain carries TRBV7-9 and TRBJ2-5; TRBD1 matches 9 bases. This CDR3 has 15 amino acids. V dropped 6 bases and J dropped 2; count of bases not matched to a gene: 7. Looked up from germline, CDR1 is SEHNR and CDR2 is FQNEAQ (reference sequence).

This chain connects TRBV6-2 or TRBV6-3 to TRBJ2-7, with 9 bases matching TRBD2. Germline CDR1 and CDR2: MNHEY and SVGEGT. The CDR3 sequence is 15 residues long. The V gene end was trimmed by 0 bases and the J gene end by 4 bases; junction bases not matched to a gene: 4. The CDR3 loop is CASSYSAGGAYEQYF. The CDR3 DNA reads as TGTGCCAGCAGTTACTCGGCGGGGGGGGCTTACGAGCAGTACTTC.

The rearrangement uses TRBV18 and TRBJ2-3; a possible D gene is TRBD2 (6 bases). The CDR3 length is 16 residues. CDR1 KGHSH and CDR2 LQKENI come from the germline V gene. Trimming shortened V by 6 bases and J by 6 bases, and 22 bases separated the two germline ends. The DNA of the CDR3 is TGTGCCAGCTCGCAAGGGACTTCCGGGGTCGGGGATACGCAGTATTTT. Translation: CASSQGTSGVGDTQYF.

This clone has only one observation. This chain uses TRBV7-2 with TRBJ2-7, with 7 bases that match TRBD1. The length of the CDR3 is 17 residues. The ends lost 4 bases at V and 3 bases at J; junction bases unmatched: 15. CDR1 is SGHTA, CDR2 FQGNSA, per germline. The CDR3 reads CASSSLSSGTDYYEQYF. The CDR3, as DNA: TGTGCCAGCAGCTCACTAAGCTCCGGGACAGACTACTACGAGCAGTACTTC.

The chain joins TRBV5-1 to TRBJ1-1, with TRBD1 identical over 9 bases. The CDR3 is made up of 11 amino acids. Germline V gene lookup returns CDR1 SGHRS and CDR2 YFSETQ. V dropped 8 bases and J dropped 4; count of bases not matched to a gene: 0. The CDR3 protein is CARTGGTEAFF. The CDR3 DNA reads as TGCGCCAGGACAGGGGGCACTGAAGCTTTCTTT.

On this clone: The junction departs from the called germline gene at one end, perhaps through a read error. V is TRBV9 and J is TRBJ1-3; unclear D gene. Germline CDR1 and CDR2: SGDLS and YYNGEE. CDR3 length equals 15 residues. CDR3 amino acids: CASSVAGIAGNTIYF. CDR3 nucleotide sequence: TGTGCCAGCAGCGTAGCTGGGATTGCTGGGAACACCATATATTTT. Full variable domain (rest looked up from reference TRBV9 and TRBJ1-3): DSGVTQTPKHLITATGQRVTLRCSPRSGDLSVYWYQQSLDQGLQFLIQYYNGEERAKGNILERFSAQQFPDLHSELNLSSLELGDSALYFCASSVAGIAGNTIYFGEGSWLTVV.

This clone came up once. The chain links TRBV24-1 to TRBJ2-3; either TRBD1 or TRBD2 may fit D (5 bases each). There are 16 residues in the CDR3. Looked up from germline, CDR1 is KGHDR and CDR2 is SFDVKD. V was pared by 4 bases and J by 0 bases, with 13 bases between. The CDR3 sequence is CATSDTRGFSTDTQYF. CDR3 coding DNA: TGTGCCACCAGTGACACGAGGGGTTTTAGCACAGATACGCAGTATTTT.

This clone has more than one count but fewer than ten. Germline and junction disagree at one end, which may indicate a read error. This sequence joins TRBV7-7 and TRBJ2-5; TRBD2 agrees at 9 bases. The CDR3 sequence is 15 residues long. Germline CDR1 and CDR2: SSHAT and FNYEAQ (reference sequence). The CDR3 sequence is CASSLIAGVSETQYF. The CDR3 DNA follows: TGTGCTAGCAGCCTAATAGCGGGGGTGTCTGAGACCCAGTACTTC.

This clone was observed a few times. This chain uses TRBV30 with TRBJ1-1, with D tentatively TRBD1 (5 bases). Germline V gives CDR1 GTSNPN, CDR2 SVGIG (reference sequence). CDR3 length: 13 amino acids. V was cut by 6 bases and J by 0 bases, with 11 bases left in between. CDR3 sequence reads: CACSGIVNTEAFF. The CDR3 DNA reads as TGTGCCTGCTCAGGGATCGTGAACACTGAAGCTTTCTTT.

This clone has only one observation. The J gene is TRBJ1-2, the V gene TRBV5-8; the match to TRBD1 covers 7 bases. The CDR3 is 14 amino acids. Per the germline V gene, CDR1 is SGHTS and CDR2 is YDEGEE. V lost 3 bases and J lost 8; bases outside the gene matches: 10. As DNA, the CDR3 is TGTGCCAGCAGCTCGGGACAGTTCGTGCTAGGCTACACCTTC. This encodes CASSSGQFVLGYTF.

The chain is built from TRBV5-1 and TRBJ2-7; 9 bases align to TRBD1. V shed 2 bases, J shed 5 bases, and the junction held 11 bases outside the gene matches. Germline CDR1 and CDR2: SGHRS and YFSETQ. CDR3 size: 16 residues. The CDR3 loop reads CASSFNRDRASHEQYF. The CDR3 nucleotides read TGCGCCAGCAGCTTTAACCGGGACAGGGCGTCCCACGAGCAGTACTTC.

The chain combines TRBV4-1 with TRBJ1-1; no reliable D call. Germline CDR1 and CDR2: MGHRA and YSYEKL. This CDR3 is built from 13 residues. V lost 1 base, J lost 7 bases, and 10 bases lay in between. CDR3 in DNA: TGCGCCAGCAGCCAAGTTACCGTGGGTGAAGCTTTCTTT. Translated: CASSQVTVGEAFF.

The chain uses TRBV10-3 and TRBJ2-2; maybe TRBD2 (6 bases). Germline V gene data show CDR1 as ENHRY and CDR2 as SYGVKD. Trimming stripped 2 bases from V and 7 bases from J, with 11 bases between. The CDR3 consists of 14 residues. For the CDR3, the DNA is TGTGCCATCAGTGAGCTGGGGGGTGTCGGGGAGCTGTTTTTT. Amino acid sequence: CAISELGGVGELFF.

V and J are TRBV6-2 or TRBV6-3 and TRBJ2-7, with D unresolved. Trimming removed 2 bases from V and 0 bases from J, with 2 bases in between. The V gene's germline CDR1 is MNHEY and CDR2 SVGEGT. The CDR3 is 12 residues long. The CDR3 spells CASSYSSYEQYF. As DNA, the CDR3 is TGTGCCAGCAGTTACAGCTCCTACGAGCAGTACTTC.

The CDR3 is CASSFTILDEQYF. The CDR3 DNA is TGTGCCAGCAGTTTTACGATTCTCGACGAGCAGTACTTC. This chain connects TRBV12-3 or TRBV12-4 to TRBJ2-7; D is undetermined. V shed 3 bases and J shed 5 bases, with 11 bases lying between them. CDR3 length: 13 residues.

This sequence joins TRBV5-1 and TRBJ2-1; D ambiguous. The germline V gene encodes CDR1 SGHRS and CDR2 YFSETQ. The CDR3 loop spans 12 amino acids. With 0 bases removed from V and 7 bases from J, the gap between germline ends came to 5 bases. The CDR3: CASSLVLNEQFF. The CDR3 DNA reads TGCGCCAGCAGCTTGGTTCTAAATGAGCAGTTCTTC.

In its sample, this clone was seen once. The V call is TRBV18, the J call TRBJ2-3; no firm D call. Per germline, CDR1 KGHSH and CDR2 LQKENI. There are 15 residues in the CDR3. Deletions cut 3 bases from V and 0 bases from J, with 10 bases between. The CDR3 DNA reads as TGTGCCAGCTCACCCCCCTCAGTCAGCACAGATACGCAGTATTTT. As protein: CASSPPSVSTDTQYF. The whole variable domain, remainder taken from reference TRBV18 and TRBJ2-3, is NAGVMQNPRHLVRRRGQEARLRCSPMKGHSHVYWYRQLPEEGLKFMVYLQKENIIDESGMPKERFSAEFPKEGPSILRIQQVVRGDSAAYFCASSPPSVSTDTQYFGPGTRLTVL.

CDR3 DNA sequence: TGTGCCAGCAAAGAAACGAGGGACGAGCAGTACTTC. It is translated as CASKETRDEQYF. The V call is TRBV6-8, the J call TRBJ2-7; D might be TRBD2 (5 bases). V lost 7 bases and J 5 bases, leaving 12 bases between the germline ends. This CDR3 contains 12 residues. Germline V gene data show CDR1 as MNHGY and CDR2 as SAAAGT.

This clone was recorded a few times. CDR3 residues: CASSIGQYEQYF. CDR3 nucleotide sequence: TGTGCCAGCAGTATCGGACAGTACGAGCAGTACTTC. The genes are TRBV28 and TRBJ2-7; D might be TRBD1 (6 bases). Trimming pared 5 bases from V and 4 bases from J, leaving 9 bases between. The CDR3 sequence is 12 residues long. CDR1 is MDHEN and CDR2 is SYDVKM in the germline V gene.

This clone was detected once. This rearrangement joins TRBV18 to TRBJ2-3, with 9 positions matching TRBD2. The trim removed 1 base at V and 1 base at J, leaving 0 bases unmatched. Looked up from germline, CDR1 is KGHSH and CDR2 is LQKENI. The length of the CDR3 is 15 residues. CDR3 region: CASSPQRGGTDTQYF. CDR3 nucleotides: TGTGCCAGCTCACCACAGCGGGGGGGCACAGATACGCAGTATTTT.